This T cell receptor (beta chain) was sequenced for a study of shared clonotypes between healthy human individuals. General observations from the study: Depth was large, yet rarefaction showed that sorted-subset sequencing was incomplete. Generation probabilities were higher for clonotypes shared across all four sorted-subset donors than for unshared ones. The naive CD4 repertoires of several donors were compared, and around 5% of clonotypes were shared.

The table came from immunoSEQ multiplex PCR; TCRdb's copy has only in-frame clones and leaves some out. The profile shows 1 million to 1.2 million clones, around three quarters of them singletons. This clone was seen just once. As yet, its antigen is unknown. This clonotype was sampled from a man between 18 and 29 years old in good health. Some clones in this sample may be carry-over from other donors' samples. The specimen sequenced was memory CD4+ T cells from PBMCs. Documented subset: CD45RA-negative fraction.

The CDR3 coding sequence is TGTGCCAGCAGCTTTGCGGATGCCTACGAGCAGTACTTC. Translated, it gives CASSFADAYEQYF. The V gene is TRBV5-5, the J gene TRBJ2-7; D not resolved. The V and J ends lost 2 bases and 2 bases respectively, with 8 bases between them. CDR3 length equals 13 residues. The germline CDR1 and CDR2 sequences are SGHKS and YYEKEE (reference sequence).